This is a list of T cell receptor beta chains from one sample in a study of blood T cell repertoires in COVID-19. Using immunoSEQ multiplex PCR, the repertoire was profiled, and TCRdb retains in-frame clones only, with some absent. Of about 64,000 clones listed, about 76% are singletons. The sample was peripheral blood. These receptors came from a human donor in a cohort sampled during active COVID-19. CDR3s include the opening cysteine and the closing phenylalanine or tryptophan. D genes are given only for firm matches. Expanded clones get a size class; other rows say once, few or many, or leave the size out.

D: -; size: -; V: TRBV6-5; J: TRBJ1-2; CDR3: CASTLSRGLGGYTF; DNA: TGTGCCAGCACCCTCAGCCGGGGTCTAGGCGGCTACACCTTC
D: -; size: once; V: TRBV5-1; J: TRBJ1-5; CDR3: CASSLGENQPQHF; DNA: TGCGCCAGCAGCTTGGGGGAGAATCAGCCCCAGCATTTT
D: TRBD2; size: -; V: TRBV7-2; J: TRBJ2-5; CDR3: CASSPGGAGGETQYF; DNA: TGTGCCAGCAGCCCGGGGGGAGCGGGGGGAGAGACCCAGTACTTC
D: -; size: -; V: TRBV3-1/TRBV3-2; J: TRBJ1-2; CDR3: CASSQDGRGLYGYTF; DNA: TGTGCCAGCAGCCAAGATGGGCGGGGTCTCTATGGCTACACCTTC
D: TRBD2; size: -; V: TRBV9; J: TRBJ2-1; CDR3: CASSPWASGGDEQFF; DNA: TGTGCCAGCAGCCCATGGGCTAGCGGGGGGGATGAGCAGTTCTTC
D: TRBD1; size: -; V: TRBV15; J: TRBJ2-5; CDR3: CATSRPDRGSKETQYF; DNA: TGTGCCACCAGCAGACCCGACAGGGGTTCCAAAGAGACCCAGTACTTC
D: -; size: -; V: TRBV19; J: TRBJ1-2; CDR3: CASSRTTNYGYTF; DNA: TGTGCCAGTTCCAGGACAACTAACTATGGCTACACCTTC
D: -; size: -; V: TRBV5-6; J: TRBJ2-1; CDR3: CASLSGTEQFF; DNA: TGTGCCAGCTTGAGTGGGACAGAGCAGTTCTTC
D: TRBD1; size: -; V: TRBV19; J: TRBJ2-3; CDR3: CASSPDRGQYTQYF; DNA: TGTGCCAGTAGTCCGGACAGGGGGCAATATACGCAGTATTTT
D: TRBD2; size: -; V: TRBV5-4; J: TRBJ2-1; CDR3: CASSFPGGNEQFF; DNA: TGTGCCAGCAGCTTCCCGGGAGGTAATGAGCAGTTCTTC
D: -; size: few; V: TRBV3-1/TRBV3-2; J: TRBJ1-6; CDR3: CASSQEGSPLHF; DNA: TGTGCCAGCAGCCAAGAGGGCTCACCCCTCCACTTT
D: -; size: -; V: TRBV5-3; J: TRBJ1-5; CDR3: CARSLGQEYSNQPQHF; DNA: TGTGCCAGAAGCTTGGGCCAGGAATATAGCAATCAGCCCCAGCATTTT
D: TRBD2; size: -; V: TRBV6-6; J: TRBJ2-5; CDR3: CASSPPSGETQYF; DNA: TGTGCCAGCAGCCCCCCTAGCGGGGAGACCCAGTACTTC
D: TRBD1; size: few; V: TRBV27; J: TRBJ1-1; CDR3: CASSLLGTGGFNTEAFF; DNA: TGTGCCAGCAGTTTACTCGGGACAGGCGGTTTTAACACTGAAGCTTTCTTT
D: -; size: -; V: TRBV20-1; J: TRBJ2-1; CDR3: CSALPPPQFF; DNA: TGCAGTGCTCTACCCCCCCCGCAGTTCTTC
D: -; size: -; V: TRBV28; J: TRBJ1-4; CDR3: CASSLAERQSNEKLFF; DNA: TGTGCCAGCAGTCTTGCCGAACGACAGAGTAATGAAAAACTGTTTTTT
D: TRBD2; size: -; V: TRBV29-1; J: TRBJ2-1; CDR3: CSAAGLAGGPGYEQFF; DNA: TGCAGCGCCGCGGGACTAGCGGGGGGGCCGGGGTATGAGCAGTTCTTC
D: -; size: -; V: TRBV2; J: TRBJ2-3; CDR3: CASTASQSTDTQYF; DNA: TGTGCCAGCACGGCTAGCCAAAGCACAGATACGCAGTATTTT
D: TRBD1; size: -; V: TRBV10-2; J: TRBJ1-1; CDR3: CASSEQGRNTEAFF; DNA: TGCGCCAGCAGTGAACAGGGGAGGAACACTGAAGCTTTCTTT
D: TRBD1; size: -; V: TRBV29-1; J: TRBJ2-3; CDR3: CSSGQASTDTQYF; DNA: TGCAGCTCGGGACAGGCCAGCACAGATACGCAGTATTTT
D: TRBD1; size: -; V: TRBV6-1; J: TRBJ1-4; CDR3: CASSEGGQAREKLFF; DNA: TGTGCCAGCAGTGAAGGGGGACAGGCGAGGGAAAAACTGTTTTTT
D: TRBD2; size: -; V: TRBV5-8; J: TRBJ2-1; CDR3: CASPGTSGGAVSSEQFF; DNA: TGTGCCAGCCCCGGGACTAGCGGGGGGGCGGTTTCCAGTGAGCAGTTCTTC
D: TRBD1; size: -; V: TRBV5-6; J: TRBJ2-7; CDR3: CASSLEGQGSLASEQYF; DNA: TGTGCCAGCAGCTTGGAGGGACAGGGATCACTAGCGAGTGAGCAGTACTTC
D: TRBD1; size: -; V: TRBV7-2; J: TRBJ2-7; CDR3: CASSRTGGIEQYF; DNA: TGTGCCAGCAGCCGGACAGGGGGAATCGAGCAGTACTTC
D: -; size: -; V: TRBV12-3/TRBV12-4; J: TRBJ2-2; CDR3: CASSLNTGELFF; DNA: TGTGCCAGCAGTCTAAACACCGGGGAGCTGTTTTTT
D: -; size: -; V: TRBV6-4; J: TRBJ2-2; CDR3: CASRAATGGGSELFF; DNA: TGTGCCAGCAGAGCGGCGACGGGGGGCGGCTCGGAGCTGTTTTTT
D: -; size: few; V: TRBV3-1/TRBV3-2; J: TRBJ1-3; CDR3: CASAPSGREGTIYF; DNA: TGTGCCAGCGCCCCCTCAGGGCGGGAGGGCACCATATATTTT
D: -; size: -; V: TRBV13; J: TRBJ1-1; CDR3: CASSLDLQGAAFF; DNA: TGTGCCAGCAGCTTGGACCTACAGGGTGCGGCTTTCTTT
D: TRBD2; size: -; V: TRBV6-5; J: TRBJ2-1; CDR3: CASSHTGLARNEQFF; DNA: TGTGCCAGCAGTCACACGGGACTAGCCCGAAATGAGCAGTTCTTC
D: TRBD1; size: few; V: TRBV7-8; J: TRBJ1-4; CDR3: CASSLAQGASEKLFF; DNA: TGTGCCAGCAGCTTAGCTCAGGGGGCTAGTGAAAAACTGTTTTTT
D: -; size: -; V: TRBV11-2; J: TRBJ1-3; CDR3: CASSTSRAGNTIYF; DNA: TGTGCCAGCAGCACTTCCAGGGCTGGAAACACCATATATTTT
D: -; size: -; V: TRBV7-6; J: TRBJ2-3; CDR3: CASSATGDTQYF; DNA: TGTGCCAGCAGCGCTACAGGGGATACGCAGTATTTT
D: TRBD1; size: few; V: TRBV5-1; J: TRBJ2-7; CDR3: CASSPNPGTGFYEQYF; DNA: TGCGCCAGCAGCCCTAATCCCGGGACAGGCTTCTACGAGCAGTACTTC
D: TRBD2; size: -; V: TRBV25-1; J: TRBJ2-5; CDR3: CASSDQGRGDQETQYF; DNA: TGTGCCAGCAGTGATCAGGGGCGGGGGGACCAAGAGACCCAGTACTTC
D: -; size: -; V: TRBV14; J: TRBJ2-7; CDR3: CASSLHPSGEQYF; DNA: TGTGCCAGCAGCCTCCATCCGTCGGGGGAGCAGTACTTC
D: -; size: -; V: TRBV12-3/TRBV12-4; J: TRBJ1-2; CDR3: CASSSLNYGYTF; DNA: TGTGCCAGCAGTTCACTAAACTATGGCTACACCTTC
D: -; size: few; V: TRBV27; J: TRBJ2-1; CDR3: CASSSQQGNEQFF; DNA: TGTGCCAGCAGTTCCCAACAGGGCAATGAGCAGTTCTTC
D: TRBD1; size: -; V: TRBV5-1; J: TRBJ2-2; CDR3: CASSPGQGRAGELFF; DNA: TGCGCCAGCAGCCCGGGACAGGGGCGGGCCGGGGAGCTGTTTTTT
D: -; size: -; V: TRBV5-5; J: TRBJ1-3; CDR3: CASSLGGGSGNTIYF; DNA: TGTGCCAGCAGCTTGGGCGGGGGCTCTGGAAACACCATATATTTT
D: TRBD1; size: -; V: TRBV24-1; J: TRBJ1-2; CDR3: CATSDTGGPDGYTF; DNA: TGTGCCACCAGTGACACAGGGGGTCCGGACGGCTACACCTTC
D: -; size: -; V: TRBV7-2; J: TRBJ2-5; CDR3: CASSLLGPGAETQYF; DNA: TGTGCCAGCAGCCTACTCGGGCCTGGGGCGGAGACCCAGTACTTC
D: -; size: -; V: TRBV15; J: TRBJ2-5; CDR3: CATSREPRGTQYF; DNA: TGTGCCACCAGCAGAGAACCCCGAGGGACCCAGTACTTC
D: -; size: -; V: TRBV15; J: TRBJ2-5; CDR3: CATGDQETQYF; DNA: TGTGCCACTGGAGACCAAGAGACCCAGTACTTC
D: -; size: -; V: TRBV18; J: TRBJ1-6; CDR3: CASSVGRTYNSPLHF; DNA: TGTGCCAGCTCAGTAGGACGGACTTATAATTCACCCCTCCACTTT
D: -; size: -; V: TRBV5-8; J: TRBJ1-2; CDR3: CASSFPQNNYGYTF; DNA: TGTGCCAGCAGCTTCCCTCAGAATAACTATGGCTACACCTTC
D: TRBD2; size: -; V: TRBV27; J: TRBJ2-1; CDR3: CASHRTSGTYNEQFF; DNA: TGTGCCAGCCATAGGACTAGCGGGACTTACAATGAGCAGTTCTTC
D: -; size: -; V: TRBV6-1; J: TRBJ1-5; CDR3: CASSEAGLSNQPQHF; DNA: TGTGCCAGCAGTGAAGCTGGCCTTAGCAATCAGCCCCAGCATTTT
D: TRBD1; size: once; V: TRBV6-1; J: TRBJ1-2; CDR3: CASSEVRTGLDGYTF; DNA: TGTGCCAGCAGTGAAGTTAGGACAGGGTTAGACGGCTACACCTTC
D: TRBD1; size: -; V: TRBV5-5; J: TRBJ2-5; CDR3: CASSLEDRVTTQYF; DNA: TGTGCCAGCAGCTTGGAGGACAGGGTGACGACCCAGTACTTC
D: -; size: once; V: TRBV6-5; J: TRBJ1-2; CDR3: CASSYSGRGRDYGYTF; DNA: TGTGCCAGCAGTTACTCGGGTCGGGGAAGGGACTATGGCTACACCTTC